This T cell receptor (beta chain) is from a study of T-cell memory formation after mild COVID-19. Study information: TCR clusters were mostly donor specific.

TCRdb re-called the 5' RACE reads through MiXCR, storing one row per CDR3 protein. In the table there are 130,000 to 150,000 distinct CDR3 sequences, 6% to 6.5% of which are singletons. The sample holds many counts of this clonotype. Antigen: not known. The CDR3 extends over 15 amino acids. V shed 6 bases, J shed 5 bases, and the junction held 7 bases outside the gene matches. Germline V CDR1 and CDR2: SNHLY, FYNNEI. General observations from the study: Some SARS-CoV-2-responding clones were already detected in memory before infection. Researchers could not confirm that second-wave clones peaking on day 37 targeted SARS-CoV-2. CD4+ contracting clones were mainly CM and EM; CD8+ ones, EMRA.

What was sequenced was PBMCs or a T cell subset sorted from them (not recorded which). This clonotype originated in an adult woman who had mild COVID-19 (a few samples of this study predate the infection). Cell type and time point are not known. The V gene is TRBV2, the J gene TRBJ2-2, with 9 bases aligning to TRBD1. The CDR3 nucleotides are TGTGCCAGCAGCCCACAGGGGGCGCGAACCGGGGAGCTGTTTTTT. Translated: CASSPQGARTGELFF. The entire variable domain, with the rest obtained from reference TRBV2 and TRBJ2-2, is as follows: EPEVTQTPSHQVTQMGQEVILRCVPISNHLYFYWYRQILGQKVEFLVSFYNNEISEKSEIFDDQFSVERPDGSNFTLKIRSTKLEDSAMYFCASSPQGARTGELFFGEGSRLTVL.